The 16 T cell receptor beta chains below come from one sample, sequenced in a study of blood T cell repertoires in COVID-19. Here immunoSEQ multiplex PCR was the method, and the copy in TCRdb shows in-frame clones only, minus some. The table shows about 120,000 clones, with about two thirds occurring only once. The sequencing sample was made of peripheral blood. These receptors all come from a human donor with acute or convalescent COVID-19. The donor label of this sample is uncertain.

V and J are TRBV7-2 and TRBJ1-1, with a tentative D call TRBD1 (5 bases). Germline V CDR1 and CDR2: SGHTA, FQGNSA. V was pared by 2 bases and J by 0 bases, with 7 bases between. This CDR3 contains 14 residues. DNA for the CDR3: TGTGCCAGCAGCTTAAGGGGCATGAACACTGAAGCTTTCTTT. It yields the protein CASSLRGMNTEAFF.

The gene calls are TRBV12-3 or TRBV12-4 and TRBJ1-2; TRBD1 matches at 7 bases. Unmatched junction bases numbered 1, after V lost 2 bases and J lost 7 bases. The CDR3 length is 12 residues. The CDR3 DNA reads TGTGCCAGCAGTTTAAAGGGGGCTGGCTACACCTTC. It yields the protein CASSLKGAGYTF.

This clone was seen at least ten times. This chain connects TRBV2 to TRBJ2-2; D perhaps matches TRBD2 (6 bases). Trimming took off 4 bases at V and 0 bases at J, with 12 bases between the two ends. CDR1 SNHLY and CDR2 FYNNEI come from the germline V gene. CDR3 length: 16 residues. The CDR3 sequence: CASSVDGGPNTGELFF. CDR3 sequence (DNA): TGTGCCAGCAGTGTAGACGGGGGTCCGAACACCGGGGAGCTGTTTTTT.

The chain recombines TRBV5-5 with TRBJ2-1; a weak D match, TRBD1 (5 bases). The germline CDR1 and CDR2 sequences are SGHKS and YYEKEE (reference sequence). Trimming removed 4 bases at V and 7 bases at J, with 21 bases between. There are 16 residues in the CDR3. The CDR3 sequence: CASSLDKGYILNEQFF. The CDR3 DNA reads as TGTGCCAGCAGCCTAGATAAGGGGTATATCTTGAATGAGCAGTTCTTC.

The V call is TRBV15, the J call TRBJ2-5, with a possible D match to TRBD2 (5 bases). This CDR3 contains 14 residues. The V gene lost 1 base and the J gene lost 4 bases, with 10 bases spanning the gap. Looked up from germline, CDR1 is LNHNV and CDR2 is YYDKDF (reference sequence). The CDR3 reads CATSRVRGLETQYF. The CDR3 DNA reads as TGTGCCACCAGCAGAGTCCGAGGGTTAGAGACCCAGTACTTC.

The CDR3 region is CSAAEGWNQPQHF. For the CDR3, the DNA is TGCAGCGCGGCGGAGGGCTGGAATCAGCCCCAGCATTTT. This rearrangement joins TRBV29-1 to TRBJ1-5; D is unresolved. There are 13 residues in the CDR3. V lost 7 bases, J lost 4 bases, and 14 bases lay in between. Per germline, CDR1 SQVTM and CDR2 ANQGSEA.

V is TRBV30 and J is TRBJ2-1; TRBD2 matches 10 bases. The junction had 11 bases not matched to a gene; V was cut back by 0 bases and J by 0 bases. The germline gives CDR1 GTSNPN, CDR2 SVGIG (reference sequence). CDR3 length equals 19 residues. CDR3 loop: CAWSVRGSGGLSSYNEQFF. The CDR3 DNA reads TGTGCCTGGAGTGTACGGGGTAGCGGGGGGCTCAGCTCCTACAATGAGCAGTTCTTC. Filled out from reference TRBV30 and TRBJ2-1, the complete variable domain reads SQTIHQWPATLVQPVGSPLSLECTVEGTSNPNLYWYRQAAGRGLQLLFYSVGIGQISSEVPQNLSASRPQDRQFILSSKKLLLSDSGFYLCAWSVRGSGGLSSYNEQFFGPGTRLTVL.

DNA for the CDR3: TGTGCCAGCAGCCGCCAGGACAGGGGGCTAGGTGGCTACACCTTC. Amino acids: CASSRQDRGLGGYTF. The rearrangement joins TRBV3-1 (or the pseudogene TRBV3-2) to TRBJ1-2, with 11 bases aligning to TRBD1. Trimming at V came to 4 bases and at J to 7 bases, leaving 8 bases not matched to a gene. CDR3 length: 15 residues. CDR1 and CDR2 (germline): LGHDT, YNNKEL (reference sequence).

In nucleotides, the CDR3 is TGTGCCAGCTCACCGGCCCGAGGACTCCGAATAGAGACCCAGTACTTC. This sequence encodes CASSPARGLRIETQYF. This chain joins TRBV18 and TRBJ2-5; D perhaps matches TRBD2 (5 bases). Germline-derived CDR1 and CDR2 are KGHSH and LQKENI. V was clipped by 3 bases and J by 4 bases, with 18 bases between them. The CDR3 extends over 16 amino acids.

DNA of the CDR3: TGTGCCTGGAGGGCCGGGACATCGAACTTGAACACTGAAGCTTTCTTT. It is translated as CAWRAGTSNLNTEAFF. The rearrangement joins TRBV30 to TRBJ1-1; D perhaps matches TRBD1 (6 bases). Germline V gives CDR1 GTSNPN, CDR2 SVGIG (reference sequence). V lost 3 bases, J lost 0 bases, and 17 bases lay in between. The CDR3 is made up of 16 amino acids.

This rearrangement joins TRBV6-5 to TRBJ1-3, with D possibly being TRBD1 (5 bases). The CDR3 extends over 12 amino acids. V was cut by 8 bases and J by 3 bases, with 8 bases left in between. Germline V lookup: CDR1 MNHEY, CDR2 SVGAGI. CDR3 region: CASGGVGNTIYF. Here the CDR3 DNA reads TGTGCCAGCGGGGGGGTTGGAAACACCATATATTTT.

The rearrangement uses TRBV2 and TRBJ1-4, with 9 bases matching TRBD1. The CDR3 sequence is 15 residues long. Germline CDR1 and CDR2: SNHLY and FYNNEI. V dropped 7 bases and J dropped 3; count of bases not matched to a gene: 6. In DNA form, the CDR3 reads TGTGCCAGCAAAACAGGGGGCTCGGCTAATGAAAAACTGTTTTTT. This translates into CASKTGGSANEKLFF.

This chain joins TRBV5-4 and TRBJ1-6; D might be TRBD1 (6 bases). Trimming left V 7 bases short and J 7 bases short, with 21 bases between. This CDR3 is built from 16 residues. Per the germline V gene, CDR1 is SGHNT and CDR2 is YYREEE (reference sequence). The CDR3 is CASLGGRGFRNSPLHF. In DNA, the CDR3 is TGTGCCAGCTTAGGGGGACGGGGATTTCGGAATTCACCCCTCCACTTT.

This clone was counted once. This chain joins TRBV7-2 and TRBJ2-1; possible D gene TRBD1, 6 bases. Germline CDR1 reads SGHTA; CDR2 reads FQGNSA. The CDR3 length is 14 residues. Trimming removed 4 bases from V and 8 bases from J, with 15 bases in between. CDR3: CASSSNRASDEQFF. CDR3 coding DNA: TGTGCCAGCAGCTCGAACAGGGCAAGCGATGAGCAGTTCTTC. Full variable domain (remainder filled in from reference TRBV7-2 and TRBJ2-1): GAGVSQSPSNKVTEKGKDVELRCDPISGHTALYWYRQSLGQGLEFLIYFQGNSAPDKSGLPSDRFSAERTGGSVSTLTIQRTQQEDSAVYLCASSSNRASDEQFFGPGTRLTVL.

The chain links TRBV18 to TRBJ1-6, with a tentative D call TRBD1 (6 bases). The CDR3 loop spans 15 amino acids. The germline V and J ends were trimmed by 3 bases and 7 bases, with 13 bases remaining between them. Germline CDR1 reads KGHSH; CDR2 reads LQKENI. The CDR3, as DNA: TGTGCCAGCTCACCGATCCAGGGGACGAATTCACCCCTCCACTTT. The encoded protein is CASSPIQGTNSPLHF.

The chain joins TRBV18 to TRBJ1-5, with D unclear. V lost 6 bases to trimming and J lost 8 bases, with 17 bases between them. The CDR3 extends over 14 amino acids. Germline values: CDR1 KGHSH, CDR2 LQKENI. Here the CDR3 reads CASSLGPPGKPQHF. CDR3 DNA sequence: TGTGCCAGCTCCCTCGGACCCCCGGGGAAGCCCCAGCATTTT.